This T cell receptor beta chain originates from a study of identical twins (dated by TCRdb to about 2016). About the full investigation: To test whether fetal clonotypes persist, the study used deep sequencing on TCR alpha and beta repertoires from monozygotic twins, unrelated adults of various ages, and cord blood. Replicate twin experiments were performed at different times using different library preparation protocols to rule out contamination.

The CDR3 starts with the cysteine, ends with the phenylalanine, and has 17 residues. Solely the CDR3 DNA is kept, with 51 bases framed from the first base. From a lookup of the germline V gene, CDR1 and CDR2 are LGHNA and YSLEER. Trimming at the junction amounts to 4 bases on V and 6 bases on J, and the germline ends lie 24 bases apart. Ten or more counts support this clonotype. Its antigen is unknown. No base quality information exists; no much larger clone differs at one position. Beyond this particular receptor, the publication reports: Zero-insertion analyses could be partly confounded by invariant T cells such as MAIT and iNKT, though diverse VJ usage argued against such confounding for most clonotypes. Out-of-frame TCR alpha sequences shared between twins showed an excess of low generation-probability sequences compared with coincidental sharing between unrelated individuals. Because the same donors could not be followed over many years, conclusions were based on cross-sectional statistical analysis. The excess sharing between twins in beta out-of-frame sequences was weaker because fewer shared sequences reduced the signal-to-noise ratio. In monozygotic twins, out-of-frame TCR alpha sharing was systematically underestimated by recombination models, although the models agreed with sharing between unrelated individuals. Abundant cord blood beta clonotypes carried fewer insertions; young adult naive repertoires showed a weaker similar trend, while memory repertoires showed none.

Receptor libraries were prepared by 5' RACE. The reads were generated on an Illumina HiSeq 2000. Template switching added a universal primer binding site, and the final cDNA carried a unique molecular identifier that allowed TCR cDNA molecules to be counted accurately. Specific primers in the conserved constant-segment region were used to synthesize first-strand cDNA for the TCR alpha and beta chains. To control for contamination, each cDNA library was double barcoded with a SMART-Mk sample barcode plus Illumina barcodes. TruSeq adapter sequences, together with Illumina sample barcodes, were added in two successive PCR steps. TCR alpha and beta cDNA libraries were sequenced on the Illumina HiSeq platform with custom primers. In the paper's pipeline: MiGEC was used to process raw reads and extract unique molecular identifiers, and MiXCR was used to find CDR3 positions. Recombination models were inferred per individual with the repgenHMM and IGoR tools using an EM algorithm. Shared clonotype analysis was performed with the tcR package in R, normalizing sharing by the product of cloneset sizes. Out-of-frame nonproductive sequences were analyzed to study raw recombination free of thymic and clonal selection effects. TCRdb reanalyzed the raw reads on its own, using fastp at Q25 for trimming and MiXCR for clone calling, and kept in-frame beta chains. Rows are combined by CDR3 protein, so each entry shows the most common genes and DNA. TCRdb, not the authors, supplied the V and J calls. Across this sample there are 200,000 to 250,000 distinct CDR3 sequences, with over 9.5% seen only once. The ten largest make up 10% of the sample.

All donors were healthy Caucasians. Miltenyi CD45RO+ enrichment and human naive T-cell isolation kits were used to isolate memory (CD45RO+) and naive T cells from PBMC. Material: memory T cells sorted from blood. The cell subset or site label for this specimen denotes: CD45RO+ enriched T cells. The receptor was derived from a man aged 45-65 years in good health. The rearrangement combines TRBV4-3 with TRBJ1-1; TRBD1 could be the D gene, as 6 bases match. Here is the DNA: TGCGCCAGCAGCCCCCACCTTACTTGGAAGGGGGATCCTGAAGCTTTCTTT. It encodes CASSPHLTWKGDPEAFF.